This T cell receptor beta chain stems from a study of T cell responses to AZD1222 COVID-19 vaccine. Overall study results and limits: Repertoire samples came only from after the peak T cell response. Clonal diversity was possibly underestimated; the donors were predominantly white British and more often female. Seropositivity was recorded at baseline in only five to seven AZD1222 recipients.

About this clone: The target antigen is unknown.

Looked up from germline, CDR1 is MNHEY and CDR2 is SVGAGI. Trimming cost V 2 bases and J 4 bases, with 11 bases left between them. This CDR3 has 14 amino acids. Here immunoSEQ multiplex PCR was the method, and the copy in TCRdb shows in-frame clones only, minus some. This sample has 100,000 to 150,000 clones, with 80% to 95% found just once. Second-dose groups at about 4 or about 12 weeks were pooled. The sample consisted of peripheral blood, taken 28 days after the second AZD1222 dose. The rearrangement links TRBV6-5 to TRBJ1-1; no clear D. The TCR sequence derives from an adult who received the AZD1222 COVID-19 vaccine. Written as DNA, the CDR3 is TGTGCCAGCAGTTACGGGGAAGTGGGCACTGAAGCTTTCTTT. It yields the protein CASSYGEVGTEAFF.